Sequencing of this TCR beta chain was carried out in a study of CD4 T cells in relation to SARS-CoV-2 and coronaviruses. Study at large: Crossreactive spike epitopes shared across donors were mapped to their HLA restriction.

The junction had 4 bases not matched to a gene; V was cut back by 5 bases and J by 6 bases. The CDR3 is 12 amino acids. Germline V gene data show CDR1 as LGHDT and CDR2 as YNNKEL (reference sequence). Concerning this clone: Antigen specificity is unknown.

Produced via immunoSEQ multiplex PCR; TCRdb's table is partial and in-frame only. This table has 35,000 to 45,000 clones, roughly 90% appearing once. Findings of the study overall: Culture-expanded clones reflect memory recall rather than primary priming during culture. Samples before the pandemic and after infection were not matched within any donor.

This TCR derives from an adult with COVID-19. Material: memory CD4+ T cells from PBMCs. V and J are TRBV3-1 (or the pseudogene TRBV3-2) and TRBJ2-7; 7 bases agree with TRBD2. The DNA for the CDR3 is TGTGCCAGCAGCAGGGGAGGGCTCGAGCAGTACTTC. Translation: CASSRGGLEQYF.